Shown below are 9 T cell receptor beta chains from a single sample sequenced in a study of T-cell reconstitution after alpha-beta-depleted transplantation in children. Preparing the TCRbeta library involved the use of unique molecular identifiers. TCRdb re-derived calls from the PCR reads in MiXCR, one entry per CDR3 protein. The sample includes about 230,000 distinct CDR3 sequences, approximately 11% of them seen just once. The sequenced sample was PBMCs, obtained before TCRalphabeta/CD19-depleted stem cell transplant. The receptors come from a child younger than two with acute myeloid leukemia, due to receive a stem cell transplant.

This clonotype was seen at least ten times. The CDR3, as DNA: TGTGCCATCAGTGAGAGGGAAAGGGGTCGGAATCAGCCCCAGCATTTT. It specifies CAISERERGRNQPQHF. V and J are TRBV10-3 and TRBJ1-5; D possibly corresponds to TRBD1 (5 bases). The CDR3 covers 16 residues. V lost 2 bases, J lost 4 bases, and 15 bases lay in between. CDR1 is ENHRY and CDR2 is SYGVKD in the germline V gene.

The table lists this clonotype with many counts. The chain recombines TRBV28 with TRBJ2-7; D may be TRBD1 (5 bases). From germline, CDR1 is MDHEN and CDR2 SYDVKM. V was shortened by 10 bases and J by 2 bases, with 15 bases between the two germline ends. The CDR3 is made up of 13 amino acids. The CDR3 protein is CATRAQGTYEQYF. In DNA form, the CDR3 reads TGTGCCACCCGGGCGCAGGGAACCTACGAGCAGTACTTC. Full variable domain (missing parts from reference TRBV28 and TRBJ2-7): DVKVTQSSRYLVKRTGEKVFLECVQDMDHENMFWYRQDPGLGLRLIYFSYDVKMKEKGDIPEGYSVSREKKERFSLILESASTNQTSMYLCATRAQGTYEQYFGPGTRLTVT.

This clonotype has a count of ten or more. The V and J genes are TRBV6-1 and TRBJ2-3; 10 bases map to TRBD2. The CDR3 is made up of 16 amino acids. Germline V gene data show CDR1 as MNHNS and CDR2 as SASEGT. J was trimmed by 6 bases and V by 7 bases; bases with no gene match: 13. CDR3 sequence (DNA): TGTGCCAGCACCCAATTTCCTAGCGGGGGAGGGGATACGCAGTATTTT. Protein: CASTQFPSGGGDTQYF.

Many counts were recorded for this clonotype. This sequence joins TRBV7-9 and TRBJ2-1, with TRBD1 matching over 8 bases. CDR1 and CDR2 (germline): SEHNR, FQNEAQ (reference sequence). V was pared by 5 bases and J by 4 bases, with 7 bases of the junction left unmatched. The CDR3 consists of 15 residues. This CDR3 reads CASSPGGLRYNEQFF. As DNA, the CDR3 is TGTGCCAGCAGCCCAGGGGGCTTAAGGTACAATGAGCAGTTCTTC.

This clonotype has ten or more counts. The gene calls are TRBV29-1 and TRBJ1-5, with 12 bases lining up with TRBD1. With 7 bases clipped from V and 4 bases from J, the junction kept 5 bases outside the gene matches. Germline CDR1 reads SQVTM; CDR2 reads ANQGSEA. CDR3 length: 14 amino acids. The CDR3 DNA sequence: TGCAGCGCCCAGGGACAGGGGGCGAATCAGCCCCAGCATTTT. Translation gives CSAQGQGANQPQHF.

This clonotype was recorded at least ten times. The chain links TRBV18 to TRBJ1-1; a possible D gene is TRBD1 (5 bases). The CDR3 is 16 residues long. Between the trimmed V and J ends, which lost 3 bases and 2 bases, there was a span of 16 bases. Germline CDR1 and CDR2: KGHSH and LQKENI. Written as DNA, the CDR3 is TGTGCCAGCTCACCCACGGGGCGACCGTCTAACACTGAAGCTTTCTTT. Translated: CASSPTGRPSNTEAFF.

The table lists this clonotype with many counts. The rearrangement joins TRBV15 to TRBJ1-5, with D uncertain. The CDR3 runs 13 residues. Trimming cost V 5 bases and J 7 bases, with 12 bases left between them. In germline, CDR1 is LNHNV, CDR2 YYDKDF (reference sequence). The CDR3 loop is CATSSREGQPQHF. The CDR3 coding sequence is TGTGCCACCAGCTCGAGAGAAGGGCAGCCCCAGCATTTT.

Worth noting for this clonotype: Being one base from a much bigger clone, this may be a read error. The chain couples TRBV6-5 to TRBJ2-1; D gene ambiguous. The V end was cut by 2 bases, the J end by 0 bases, with 14 bases between. This CDR3 spans 17 amino acids. From germline, CDR1 is MNHEY and CDR2 SVGAGI. CDR3 nucleotide sequence: TGTGCCAGCAGTTACGACATTTGGACGAGCTCCTACAATGAGCAGTTCTTC. Its translation: CASSYDIWTSSYNEQFF.

This clonotype was observed at least ten times. The chain employs TRBV20-1 and TRBJ2-1, with TRBD2 matching over 7 bases. The germline gives CDR1 DFQATT, CDR2 SNEGSKA (reference sequence). Trimming at V came to 5 bases and at J to 0 bases, leaving 10 bases not matched to a gene. CDR3 length: 16 residues. CDR3 in DNA: TGCAGTGCTTACGGACTAGAAGGAAGCTCCTACAATGAGCAGTTCTTC. It codes for CSAYGLEGSSYNEQFF.